This is a list of T cell receptor beta chains from one sample in a study of blood T cells in healthy people across ages. TCRdb fed the 5' RACE reads into MiXCR, producing one record per CDR3 protein. The table shows some 900,000 distinct CDR3 sequences, with about 48% occurring only once. Sequenced material: blood. The receptors originated from a man aged 25-45 years in good health. Each CDR3 is given with its conserved first and last residue. The order of the fields is D gene, V gene, clone size, J gene, CDR3 protein, CDR3 DNA. D genes are given only for firm matches. Some rows have no size entry. The others give once, few or many, or a class for an expanded clone.

d_gene: .; v_gene: TRBV7-9; abundance: .; j_gene: TRBJ1-2; CDR3aa: CASSASQGWEGYTF; CDR3nt: TGTGCCAGCAGCGCCTCACAGGGATGGGAAGGCTACACCTTC
d_gene: TRBD1; v_gene: TRBV6-5; abundance: few; j_gene: TRBJ1-5; CDR3aa: CASRLRQGLNQPQHF; CDR3nt: TGTGCCAGCAGACTCCGACAGGGATTGAATCAGCCCCAGCATTTT
d_gene: .; v_gene: TRBV28; abundance: .; j_gene: TRBJ2-7; CDR3aa: CVSSLFQSYEQYF; CDR3nt: TGTGTCAGCAGTTTATTTCAATCCTACGAGCAGTACTTC
d_gene: .; v_gene: TRBV5-1; abundance: .; j_gene: TRBJ2-7; CDR3aa: CASAAGEGSYEQYF; CDR3nt: TGCGCCAGCGCTGCAGGGGAGGGTTCCTACGAGCAGTACTTC
d_gene: .; v_gene: TRBV6-2/TRBV6-3; abundance: .; j_gene: TRBJ2-5; CDR3aa: CASSVGPGTQYF; CDR3nt: TGTGCCAGCAGTGTTGGTCCAGGGACCCAGTACTTC
d_gene: TRBD1; v_gene: TRBV20-1; abundance: .; j_gene: TRBJ1-6; CDR3aa: CSAWDREGSYNSPLHF; CDR3nt: TGCAGTGCCTGGGACAGAGAAGGCTCCTATAATTCACCCCTCCACTTT
d_gene: .; v_gene: TRBV27; abundance: .; j_gene: TRBJ2-7; CDR3aa: CASSGGAHYEQYF; CDR3nt: TGTGCCAGCAGTGGGGGGGCCCACTACGAGCAGTACTTC
d_gene: .; v_gene: TRBV5-1; abundance: few; j_gene: TRBJ2-7; CDR3aa: CASSLDLAGEQYF; CDR3nt: TGCGCCAGCAGCTTGGATTTGGCGGGCGAGCAGTACTTC
d_gene: TRBD1; v_gene: TRBV7-2; abundance: .; j_gene: TRBJ1-1; CDR3aa: CASSLVQGSSEAFF; CDR3nt: TGTGCCAGCAGCCTAGTACAGGGGTCGTCTGAAGCTTTCTTT
d_gene: .; v_gene: TRBV3-1; abundance: .; j_gene: TRBJ2-5; CDR3aa: CASSHRTDRETQYF; CDR3nt: TGTGCCAGCAGCCATAGGACAGATCGGGAGACCCAGTACTTC
d_gene: .; v_gene: TRBV20-1; abundance: few; j_gene: TRBJ2-5; CDR3aa: CSARDPNSQETQYF; CDR3nt: TGCAGTGCTAGAGACCCCAACAGCCAAGAGACCCAGTACTTC
d_gene: .; v_gene: TRBV9; abundance: few; j_gene: TRBJ2-2; CDR3aa: CASSVETVTGELFF; CDR3nt: TGTGCCAGCAGCGTCGAGACAGTGACCGGGGAGCTGTTTTTT
d_gene: .; v_gene: TRBV3-1; abundance: .; j_gene: TRBJ2-1; CDR3aa: CASSQVAQGDYEQFF; CDR3nt: TGTGCCAGCAGCCAAGTAGCACAGGGCGACTACGAGCAGTTCTTC
d_gene: .; v_gene: TRBV6-5; abundance: few; j_gene: TRBJ1-2; CDR3aa: CASTVGGFENYGYTF; CDR3nt: TGTGCCAGCACCGTCGGGGGCTTTGAGAACTATGGCTACACCTTC
d_gene: .; v_gene: TRBV7-9; abundance: .; j_gene: TRBJ2-3; CDR3aa: CASKRGTDTQYF; CDR3nt: TGTGCCAGCAAACGGGGCACAGATACGCAGTATTTT
d_gene: TRBD1; v_gene: TRBV10-3; abundance: few; j_gene: TRBJ2-7; CDR3aa: CAINDGQGLDYEQYF; CDR3nt: TGTGCCATCAACGACGGACAGGGCCTTGACTACGAGCAGTACTTC
d_gene: TRBD2; v_gene: TRBV20-1; abundance: .; j_gene: TRBJ2-2; CDR3aa: CSARDPASGGYNTGELFF; CDR3nt: TGCAGTGCCAGAGATCCGGCTAGCGGGGGGTATAACACCGGGGAGCTGTTTTTT
d_gene: TRBD2; v_gene: TRBV28; abundance: .; j_gene: TRBJ2-5; CDR3aa: CASSQWGLLIQETQYF; CDR3nt: TGTGCCAGCAGCCAGTGGGGACTACTAATCCAAGAGACCCAGTACTTC
d_gene: TRBD1; v_gene: TRBV2; abundance: .; j_gene: TRBJ1-2; CDR3aa: CASASRQGSYGYTF; CDR3nt: TGTGCCAGCGCCAGTCGACAGGGAAGCTATGGCTACACCTTC
d_gene: .; v_gene: TRBV12-3/TRBV12-4; abundance: .; j_gene: TRBJ1-4; CDR3aa: CASSFRLGAGEKLFF; CDR3nt: TGTGCCAGCAGTTTTCGTCTGGGGGCGGGCGAAAAACTGTTTTTT
d_gene: .; v_gene: TRBV3-1; abundance: .; j_gene: TRBJ1-1; CDR3aa: CASSPRTWLNTEAFF; CDR3nt: TGTGCCAGCAGCCCAAGGACCTGGCTGAACACTGAAGCTTTCTTT
d_gene: .; v_gene: TRBV7-2; abundance: .; j_gene: TRBJ1-4; CDR3aa: CASSLVPGEKLFF; CDR3nt: TGTGCCAGCAGCTTAGTCCCGGGGGAAAAACTGTTTTTT
d_gene: TRBD2; v_gene: TRBV4-2; abundance: many; j_gene: TRBJ2-1; CDR3aa: CASSQGLAGGPLRHNEQFF; CDR3nt: TGTGCCAGCAGCCAGGGACTAGCGGGGGGTCCCCTTAGGCACAATGAGCAGTTCTTC
d_gene: .; v_gene: TRBV28; abundance: few; j_gene: TRBJ1-1; CDR3aa: CASSFPQQGVNTEAFF; CDR3nt: TGTGCCAGCAGTTTCCCTCAACAGGGTGTAAATACTGAAGCTTTCTTT
d_gene: .; v_gene: TRBV7-9; abundance: .; j_gene: TRBJ2-5; CDR3aa: CASSTRGTLQETQYF; CDR3nt: TGTGCCAGCAGCACCCGAGGGACACTACAAGAGACCCAGTACTTC
d_gene: TRBD2; v_gene: TRBV20-1; abundance: .; j_gene: TRBJ2-1; CDR3aa: CSAPAGGHGEQFF; CDR3nt: TGCAGTGCCCCAGCGGGGGGCCACGGTGAGCAGTTCTTC
d_gene: .; v_gene: TRBV7-9; abundance: .; j_gene: TRBJ1-1; CDR3aa: CASSLGVAEAFF; CDR3nt: TGTGCCAGCAGCTTGGGAGTCGCTGAAGCTTTCTTT
d_gene: TRBD1; v_gene: TRBV20-1; abundance: .; j_gene: TRBJ1-2; CDR3aa: CSARDRDRAVGYGYTF; CDR3nt: TGCAGTGCTAGAGATCGGGACAGGGCAGTAGGATATGGCTACACCTTC
d_gene: TRBD1; v_gene: TRBV6-5; abundance: .; j_gene: TRBJ1-2; CDR3aa: CASSYLPGGQGATGYTF; CDR3nt: TGTGCCAGCAGTTACTTGCCAGGGGGACAGGGGGCAACTGGCTACACCTTC
d_gene: .; v_gene: TRBV27; abundance: many; j_gene: TRBJ2-3; CDR3aa: CASSSPWGTDTQYF; CDR3nt: TGTGCCAGCAGTTCACCTTGGGGCACAGATACGCAGTATTTT
d_gene: .; v_gene: TRBV4-1; abundance: .; j_gene: TRBJ1-2; CDR3aa: CASSQVSPGNGGYTF; CDR3nt: TGCGCCAGCAGCCAAGTTAGCCCAGGGAACGGTGGCTACACCTTC
d_gene: .; v_gene: TRBV3-1; abundance: .; j_gene: TRBJ1-5; CDR3aa: CASSQEAGVYSNQPQHF; CDR3nt: TGTGCCAGCAGCCAAGAGGCGGGGGTCTATAGCAATCAGCCCCAGCATTTT
d_gene: .; v_gene: TRBV5-1; abundance: .; j_gene: TRBJ1-2; CDR3aa: CASSLSLIYGYTF; CDR3nt: TGCGCCAGCAGCTTGTCACTGATCTATGGCTACACCTTC
d_gene: .; v_gene: TRBV27; abundance: .; j_gene: TRBJ2-7; CDR3aa: CASHRREPSSYNEQYF; CDR3nt: TGTGCCAGTCACCGCAGGGAACCAAGCTCCTACAATGAGCAGTACTTC
d_gene: .; v_gene: TRBV27; abundance: .; j_gene: TRBJ1-2; CDR3aa: CASSLMGGGNYGYTF; CDR3nt: TGTGCCAGCAGTTTAATGGGGGGCGGGAACTATGGCTACACCTTC
d_gene: .; v_gene: TRBV7-6; abundance: few; j_gene: TRBJ2-7; CDR3aa: CASSLDPGASYEQYF; CDR3nt: TGTGCCAGCAGCTTAGATCCAGGGGCCTCCTACGAGCAGTACTTC
d_gene: .; v_gene: TRBV20-1; abundance: few; j_gene: TRBJ1-6; CDR3aa: CSAPPPGYNSPLHF; CDR3nt: TGCAGTGCCCCGCCCCCAGGGTATAATTCACCCCTCCACTTT
d_gene: .; v_gene: TRBV4-1; abundance: .; j_gene: TRBJ2-7; CDR3aa: CASRRTLSSYEQYF; CDR3nt: TGCGCCAGCAGGCGGACGTTGAGCTCCTACGAGCAGTACTTC
d_gene: .; v_gene: TRBV20-1; abundance: few; j_gene: TRBJ2-3; CDR3aa: CSAIDRTDTQYF; CDR3nt: TGCAGTGCTATCGACCGGACAGATACGCAGTATTTT
d_gene: .; v_gene: TRBV19; abundance: few; j_gene: TRBJ2-1; CDR3aa: CASKRSGTNEQFF; CDR3nt: TGTGCCAGTAAGCGCTCCGGTACCAATGAGCAGTTCTTC
d_gene: TRBD2; v_gene: TRBV11-1; abundance: few; j_gene: TRBJ2-1; CDR3aa: CASSLEAGGGNEQFF; CDR3nt: TGTGCCAGCAGCTTAGAGGCGGGGGGGGGTAATGAGCAGTTCTTC
d_gene: .; v_gene: TRBV12-3/TRBV12-4; abundance: few; j_gene: TRBJ1-2; CDR3aa: CASSLRGEYGYTF; CDR3nt: TGTGCCAGCAGTTTGAGAGGGGAATATGGCTACACCTTC
d_gene: TRBD2; v_gene: TRBV7-3; abundance: .; j_gene: TRBJ2-3; CDR3aa: CASSYTSGGLGDTQYF; CDR3nt: TGTGCCAGCAGCTACACTAGCGGGGGCTTGGGAGATACGCAGTATTTT
d_gene: TRBD2; v_gene: TRBV5-6; abundance: .; j_gene: TRBJ2-7; CDR3aa: CASSTPGLADREQYF; CDR3nt: TGTGCCAGCAGCACCCCGGGACTAGCTGATCGCGAGCAGTACTTC
d_gene: TRBD1; v_gene: TRBV7-6; abundance: .; j_gene: TRBJ2-3; CDR3aa: CASSVTGGAPDTQYF; CDR3nt: TGTGCCAGCAGCGTGACAGGGGGCGCGCCAGATACGCAGTATTTT
d_gene: TRBD1; v_gene: TRBV20-1; abundance: once; j_gene: TRBJ1-5; CDR3aa: CSAIQGAQPQHF; CDR3nt: TGCAGTGCCATACAGGGGGCCCAGCCCCAGCATTTT